This T cell receptor beta chain was captured by sequencing in a study of cytomegalovirus exposure and HLA in healthy donors. On the study more broadly: Earlier sequencing of approximately 200 million T cells yielded around 100 million unique TCR beta sequences.

The length of the CDR3 is 16 residues. Trimming took off 1 base at V and 9 bases at J, with 22 bases between the two ends. Germline CDR1 reads SQVTM; CDR2 reads ANQGSEA. Note on this clone: Its antigen is as yet unknown.

Study-wide results and limits: TCR beta sequences reportedly predicted the HLA-A and HLA-B alleles of most subjects accurately. Per a prior analysis, the majority of TCR beta V segments were productive roughly 90% or roughly 30% of the time. A later analysis appeared to link common viral pathogens to several of the most significant clusters.

The study ran its PCR with 60 Vbeta and 13 Jbeta primers. Clones were sequenced by immunoSEQ multiplex PCR, and TCRdb holds only the in-frame ones, with some missing. The profile shows 180,000 or so clones, roughly 80% of them singletons. This chain connects TRBV29-1 to TRBJ2-1, with a weak D call TRBD2 (6 bases). Source material: PBMCs. The sequence came from a woman between 18 and 29 years old in good health and CMV-seronegative. The DNA for the CDR3 is TGCAGCGTTGAAGTCAGCCTAGCGCCCCGCCTCGGTGAGCAGTTCTTC. The encoded protein is CSVEVSLAPRLGEQFF.